The 15 T cell receptor beta chains in this list originate from one sample, sequenced in a study of T cell responses to AZD1222 COVID-19 vaccine. The data were produced by immunoSEQ multiplex PCR, yet TCRdb's version contains in-frame clones alone and is incomplete. The repertoire holds about 82,000 clones, with roughly 90% as singletons. The sample consisted of peripheral blood, taken on day 0 of AZD1222 vaccination. Receptors originate from an adult in good health.

In its sample, this clone was seen once. The J gene is TRBJ1-2, the V gene TRBV12-3 or TRBV12-4, with 9 bases fitting TRBD1. The CDR3 spans 13 residues. The junction had 4 bases not matched to a gene; V was cut back by 3 bases and J by 8 bases. The CDR3 spells CASSLRGQGGYTF. CDR3 sequence (DNA): TGTGCCAGCAGTTTGAGGGGACAGGGCGGCTACACCTTC.

This chain links TRBV5-6 with TRBJ1-1, with 9 bases identical to TRBD1. The CDR3 runs 16 residues. With V trimmed by 7 bases and J by 1 base, 11 bases remained unmatched. Per germline, CDR1 SGHDT and CDR2 YYEEEE. This CDR3 is CASAEGTGRGNTEAFF. The CDR3 nucleotides are TGTGCCAGCGCCGAAGGGACAGGGAGAGGGAACACTGAAGCTTTCTTT.

In its sample, this clone was seen once. The chain uses TRBV7-2 and TRBJ1-6; D perhaps matches TRBD1 (5 bases). The CDR3 is made up of 14 amino acids. Germline V gives CDR1 SGHTA, CDR2 FQGNSA. V was trimmed by 5 bases and J by 4 bases, leaving 9 bases between them. DNA for the CDR3: TGTGCCAGCAGCCAGACAGCTTATAATTCACCCCTCCACTTT. Its translation is CASSQTAYNSPLHF.

The CDR3 protein is CASSYSGQANPETQYF. The CDR3, as DNA: TGTGCCAGCAGTTACTCGGGGCAGGCAAACCCAGAGACCCAGTACTTC. V is TRBV6-2 or TRBV6-3 and J is TRBJ2-5; possible D gene TRBD1, 5 bases. Between the trimmed V and J ends, which lost 0 bases and 4 bases, there was a span of 15 bases. The germline CDR1 and CDR2 sequences are MNHEY and SVGEGT. The CDR3 totals 16 residues.

The chain joins TRBV7-8 to TRBJ2-1, with D tentatively TRBD1 (6 bases). Trimming took 7 bases from V and 0 from J, leaving 16 bases between them. This CDR3 region has 16 residues. From germline, CDR1 is SGHVS and CDR2 FQNEAQ. As DNA, the CDR3 is TGTGCCAGCAAAAATTTCACAGGGTTCTCCTACAATGAGCAGTTCTTC. This sequence encodes CASKNFTGFSYNEQFF.

This sequence joins TRBV18 and TRBJ1-4, with 8 bases fitting TRBD1. Losses at the gene ends were 5 bases for V and 3 bases for J; bases not matched to a gene: 2. The CDR3 contains 14 residues. In germline, CDR1 is KGHSH, CDR2 LQKENI. CDR3 sequence reads: CASSTQGANEKLFF. Here the CDR3 DNA reads TGTGCCAGCTCAACACAGGGGGCTAATGAAAAACTGTTTTTT. Full variable domain (remainder filled in from reference TRBV18 and TRBJ1-4): NAGVMQNPRHLVRRRGQEARLRCSPMKGHSHVYWYRQLPEEGLKFMVYLQKENIIDESGMPKERFSAEFPKEGPSILRIQQVVRGDSAAYFCASSTQGANEKLFFGSGTQLSVL.

This clone was found many times. V and J are TRBV11-2 and TRBJ1-2; 8 bases are shared with TRBD1. The germline V gene has CDR1 SGHAT and CDR2 FQNNGV. This CDR3 has 13 residues. V lost 5 bases and J lost 3; bases outside the gene matches: 2. CDR3 protein: CASSPTGDYGYTF. The CDR3 DNA follows: TGTGCCAGCAGCCCGACAGGGGACTATGGCTACACCTTC. Combining the CDR3 with reference TRBV11-2 and TRBJ1-2 gives the whole variable domain EAGVAQSPRYKIIEKRQSVAFWCNPISGHATLYWYQQILGQGPKLLIQFQNNGVVDDSQLPKDRFSAERLKGVDSTLKIQPAKLEDSAVYLCASSPTGDYGYTFGSGTRLTVV.

As for this clone: Sequence at one end of the junction differs from germline and may be a read error. V and J are TRBV2 and TRBJ2-7; D assignment may be TRBD1 or TRBD2 (6 bases each). Germline CDR1 is SNHLY and CDR2 is FYNNEI. This CDR3 has 12 amino acids. CDR3 amino acids: CASSAPPGGGTF. The CDR3 DNA reads TGTGCCAGCAGTGCCCCCCCCGGGGGCGGAACCTTC.

J is TRBJ2-5 and V is TRBV6-5; maybe TRBD1 (5 bases). Per the germline V gene, CDR1 is MNHEY and CDR2 is SVGAGI. This CDR3 is built from 13 residues. V was trimmed by 5 bases and J by 7 bases, leaving 14 bases between them. The CDR3 region is CASSTGTGLTQYF. Written as DNA, the CDR3 is TGTGCCAGCAGTACCGGTACAGGATTGACCCAGTACTTC.

This rearrangement joins TRBV21-1 to TRBJ2-2; no DNA check was done on the table's D call, TRBD2. TRBV21-1 is termed a pseudogene. The CDR3 extends over 20 amino acids. CDR3 region: CASSKALLGLAGGNTGELFF. The CDR3 nucleotides read TGTGCCAGCAGCAAAGCGCTTTTGGGACTAGCGGGGGGGAACACCGGGGAGCTGTTTTTT.

V usage is TRBV5-1 and J usage is TRBJ1-5; TRBD1 matches at 9 bases. The ends lost 4 bases at V and 5 bases at J; junction bases unmatched: 4. CDR1 is SGHRS and CDR2 is YFSETQ in the germline V gene. This CDR3 has 14 residues. The CDR3: CASSPGQGYQPQHF. CDR3 sequence (DNA): TGCGCCAGCAGCCCGGGACAGGGTTATCAGCCCCAGCATTTT.

This clone appeared a single time. This rearrangement joins TRBV7-2 to TRBJ2-7, with D possibly called TRBD1 or TRBD2 (6 bases each). The length of the CDR3 is 15 residues. Trimming removed 6 bases at V and 6 bases at J, with 21 bases between. Germline CDR1 reads SGHTA; CDR2 reads FQGNSA. CDR3: CASSYSGGPFTEQYF. CDR3 nucleotides: TGTGCCAGCAGTTATTCTGGGGGGCCCTTTACCGAGCAGTACTTC.

The chain uses TRBV7-8 and TRBJ1-5; TRBD1 is a possible D gene (6 bases). Germline CDR1 and CDR2: SGHVS and FQNEAQ. The V gene lost 5 bases and the J gene lost 6 bases, with 14 bases spanning the gap. The CDR3 covers 14 residues. CDR3: CASSLRGQGQPQHF. The CDR3 DNA reads as TGTGCCAGCAGCCTCAGGGGTCAAGGTCAGCCCCAGCATTTT. Combining the CDR3 with reference TRBV7-8 and TRBJ1-5 gives the whole variable domain GAGVSQSPRYKVAKRGQDVALRCDPISGHVSLFWYQQALGQGPEFLTYFQNEAQLDKSGLPSDRFFAERPEGSVSTLKIQRTQQEDSAVYLCASSLRGQGQPQHFGDGTRLSIL.

This clone has just a few counts. The genes are TRBV7-2 and TRBJ2-7; the D gene is possibly TRBD2 (5 bases). V lost 2 bases and J lost 0, with 11 bases in between. The germline V gene has CDR1 SGHTA and CDR2 FQGNSA. There are 15 residues in the CDR3. CDR3 sequence (DNA): TGTGCCAGCAGCTTATCGACGGGGAACTCCTACGAGCAGTACTTC. Its translation is CASSLSTGNSYEQYF.

In DNA, the CDR3 is TGCAGCGTTGAAGATGTAGAAGGGACAGGGGGATCCTACGAGCAGTACTTC. Its protein is CSVEDVEGTGGSYEQYF. The chain uses TRBV29-1 and TRBJ2-7, with 11 bases that match TRBD1. V shed 0 bases, J shed 1 base, and the junction held 8 bases outside the gene matches. The germline V gene has CDR1 SQVTM and CDR2 ANQGSEA. The CDR3 runs 17 residues.